Listed here are 22 T cell receptor beta chains from one sample, sequenced in a study of blood T cell repertoires in COVID-19. Profiled with immunoSEQ multiplex PCR; TCRdb holds only in-frame clones, not every one. The repertoire consists of roughly 140,000 clones, with 75% to 85% occurring once and the leading ten covering approximately 7.1%. Input material: peripheral blood. The receptors were sampled from a woman aged 50 to 65 in a cohort sampled during active or convalescent COVID-19.

On this clone: An end of the junction does not agree with germline; a read error may underlie this. The chain combines TRBV13 with TRBJ1-2; tentative D call: TRBD1 (5 bases). From germline, CDR1 is PRHDT and CDR2 FYEKMQ (reference sequence). The CDR3 spans 14 residues. The CDR3 DNA sequence: TGTGCCAGCAGCCTAGGGCGGGGGGATTATGGCTACACCTTC. Amino acids: CASSLGRGDYGYTF.

A single count supports this clone. The chain couples TRBV4-1 to TRBJ1-2; D ambiguous. V lost 0 bases and J 1 base, leaving 9 bases between the germline ends. The CDR3 has 15 amino acids. Germline-derived CDR1 and CDR2 are MGHRA and YSYEKL. The CDR3 coding sequence is TGCGCCAGCAGCCAAGATCCCGCAGATAACTATGGCTACACCTTC. Its protein product is CASSQDPADNYGYTF.

V gene TRBV29-1 combines with J gene TRBJ2-5; TRBD2 matches 7 bases. There are 14 residues in the CDR3. Unmatched junction bases numbered 8, after V lost 7 bases and J lost 0 bases. Germline V lookup: CDR1 SQVTM, CDR2 ANQGSEA. Written as DNA, the CDR3 is TGCAGCGCCGACCTCCTAGCGGACCAAGAGACCCAGTACTTC. Translation: CSADLLADQETQYF.

The chain has TRBV7-9 and TRBJ2-2; D unclear. CDR1 is SEHNR and CDR2 is FQNEAQ in the germline V gene (reference sequence). This CDR3 contains 14 residues. V was shortened by 2 bases and J by 6 bases, with 10 bases between the two germline ends. This chain's CDR3 is CASSLSGDAGELFF. In DNA form, the CDR3 reads TGTGCCAGCAGCTTATCGGGTGACGCCGGGGAGCTGTTTTTT.

This chain links TRBV19 with TRBJ1-2; 12 positions agree with TRBD1. Germline CDR1 reads LNHDA; CDR2 reads SQIVND (reference sequence). This CDR3 comprises 15 residues. V was pared by 11 bases and J by 3 bases, with 10 bases of the junction left unmatched. CDR3 in amino acids: CASRDRGRRYYGYTF. CDR3 sequence (DNA): TGTGCCTCCCGGGACAGGGGGCGCAGATACTATGGCTACACCTTC.

V is TRBV19 and J is TRBJ1-1; the match to TRBD1 covers 11 bases. The CDR3 is 14 residues long. Unmatched junction bases numbered 3, after V lost 1 base and J lost 8 bases. Germline values: CDR1 LNHDA, CDR2 SQIVND (reference sequence). CDR3 region: CASSIADRGLEAFF. CDR3 in DNA: TGTGCCAGTAGTATAGCGGACAGGGGGCTAGAAGCTTTCTTT.

This chain joins TRBV6-5 and TRBJ1-1; D call uncertain. V was shortened by 10 bases and J by 1 base, with 7 bases between the two germline ends. Germline V gene lookup returns CDR1 MNHEY and CDR2 SVGAGI. There are 11 residues in the CDR3. CDR3 protein: CATLPNTEAFF. The CDR3 bases are TGTGCCACCCTCCCGAACACTGAAGCTTTCTTT.

The chain combines TRBV10-3 with TRBJ1-4; 7 bases fit TRBD1. Trimming at V came to 3 bases and at J to 3 bases, leaving 4 bases not matched to a gene. Germline assignment: CDR1 ENHRY and CDR2 SYGVKD. The CDR3 contains 15 residues. CDR3 coding DNA: TGTGCCATCAGTGACCTGACAGGGTCTAATGAAAAACTGTTTTTT. Its protein is CAISDLTGSNEKLFF.

The chain links TRBV30 to TRBJ2-1; D is undetermined. Germline CDR1 and CDR2: GTSNPN and SVGIG (reference sequence). The V end lost 2 bases, the J end lost 7 bases, and 9 bases lay between the germline ends. The CDR3 is 12 residues long. In DNA, the CDR3 is TGTGCCTGGAGTTTTCTCGGTAATGAGCAGTTCTTC. It codes for CAWSFLGNEQFF.

The V gene is TRBV30, the J gene TRBJ2-2; 9 bases agree with TRBD1. V was clipped by 0 bases and J by 6 bases; unmatched bases: 8. Germline loops: CDR1 GTSNPN, CDR2 SVGIG (reference sequence). CDR3 length: 16 amino acids. As DNA, the CDR3 is TGTGCCTGGAGTGTAACGGGACAGGGTTATCCCGGGGAGCTGTTTTTT. Protein: CAWSVTGQGYPGELFF.

J is TRBJ1-1 and V is TRBV7-2; D is possibly TRBD1 (6 bases). The V and J ends lost 5 bases and 9 bases respectively, with 22 bases between them. The CDR3 covers 15 residues. Germline-derived CDR1 and CDR2 are SGHTA and FQGNSA. DNA for the CDR3: TGTGCCAGCAGCGACCCTTCCGGGGGGCCAGGGCAAGCTTTCTTT. It codes for CASSDPSGGPGQAFF.

The rearrangement uses TRBV3-1 (or the pseudogene TRBV3-2) and TRBJ2-1, with TRBD2 matching 14 bases. With V trimmed by 4 bases and J by 2 bases, 10 bases remained unmatched. CDR1 and CDR2 (germline): LGHDT, YNNKEL (reference sequence). There are 19 residues in the CDR3. The CDR3 nucleotides are TGTGCCAGCAGCCTCCTGGACAGGACTAGCGGGGGGCCCTACAATGAGCAGTTCTTC. Translating gives CASSLLDRTSGGPYNEQFF.

This chain connects TRBV4-2 to TRBJ1-2; D is undetermined. This CDR3 is 14 amino acids long. CDR1 is LGHNA, CDR2 YNFKEQ, per germline. Between the trimmed V and J ends, which lost 4 bases and 8 bases, there was a span of 17 bases. The CDR3 bases are TGTGCCAGCAGCCCCTCGGCTAACGAGGGAGGCTACACCTTC. Its translation: CASSPSANEGGYTF.

The chain links TRBV6-5 to TRBJ2-3; 8 bases are a match to TRBD1. The CDR3 is 14 residues long. The junction had 11 bases not matched to a gene; V was cut back by 6 bases and J by 9 bases. CDR1 is MNHEY, CDR2 SVGAGI, per germline. CDR3 coding DNA: TGTGCCAGCAGCGGCGGGACAGGTTATTCGACGCAGTATTTT. Amino acids: CASSGGTGYSTQYF.

The rearrangement joins TRBV7-2 to TRBJ2-1, with 7 nucleotides matching TRBD2. With 2 bases clipped from V and 6 bases from J, the junction kept 7 bases outside the gene matches. CDR3 length: 15 residues. CDR1 and CDR2 (germline): SGHTA, FQGNSA. CDR3 amino acids: CASSLFREVFNEQFF. CDR3 coding DNA: TGTGCCAGCAGCTTATTCCGGGAGGTCTTCAATGAGCAGTTCTTC.

The chain's CDR3 is CASRRPGGRGTEAFF. CDR3 coding DNA: TGTGCCAGCAGGCGACCTGGGGGGCGGGGGACTGAAGCTTTCTTT. The J gene is TRBJ1-1, the V gene TRBV6-5, with TRBD1 as a possible D gene (6 bases). CDR1 and CDR2 from the germline V gene are MNHEY and SVGAGI. The CDR3 sequence is 15 residues long. Trimming removed 6 bases at V and 5 bases at J, with 19 bases between.

The rearrangement joins TRBV29-1 to TRBJ1-4; perhaps TRBD1 as D (5 bases). This CDR3 is 14 amino acids long. Looked up from germline, CDR1 is SQVTM and CDR2 is ANQGSEA. V gave up 7 bases and J gave up 7 bases, with 19 bases separating them. CDR3 nucleotides: TGCAGCGCTTACTTAGTGGGGGGTGGTGAAAAACTGTTTTTT. Residues: CSAYLVGGGEKLFF.

The chain links TRBV6-6 to TRBJ1-1, with 11 bases identical to TRBD1. Trimming cost V 1 base and J 7 bases; bases outside gene matches: 5. Germline V gene data show CDR1 as MNHNY and CDR2 as SVGAGI (reference sequence). This CDR3 is 15 amino acids long. In nucleotides, the CDR3 is TGTGCCAGCAGTTACTGGGACAGGGGGGTGGGTGAAGCTTTCTTT. Its translation is CASSYWDRGVGEAFF.

J is TRBJ2-5 and V is TRBV7-9; TRBD2 is a possible D gene (6 bases). CDR1 and CDR2 (germline): SEHNR, FQNEAQ (reference sequence). This CDR3 region has 15 residues. Trimming left V 1 base short and J 5 bases short, with 14 bases between. CDR3 in DNA: TGTGCCAGCAGCTTAGGGCAGGGAGGTCGGGAGACCCAGTACTTC. Residues: CASSLGQGGRETQYF. The variable domain in full, with the rest retrieved from reference TRBV7-9 and TRBJ2-5, is DTGVSQNPRHKITKRGQNVTFRCDPISEHNRLYWYRQTLGQGPEFLTYFQNEAQLEKSRLLSDRFSAERPKGSFSTLEIQRTEQGDSAMYLCASSLGQGGRETQYFGPGTRLLVL.

The chain uses TRBV6-6 and TRBJ2-5, with 11 bases aligning to TRBD2. This CDR3 spans 16 amino acids. V was clipped by 2 bases and J by 10 bases; unmatched bases: 12. Germline assignment: CDR1 MNHNY and CDR2 SVGAGI (reference sequence). The DNA for the CDR3 is TGTGCCAGCAGTTACGGGATAGCGGGGGGGAGGGCTAACCAGTACTTC. Its translation: CASSYGIAGGRANQYF.

This chain connects TRBV5-1 to TRBJ2-1, with 11 bases fitting TRBD2. Germline assignment: CDR1 SGHRS and CDR2 YFSETQ. The CDR3 loop spans 13 amino acids. With 5 bases clipped from V and 8 bases from J, the junction kept 3 bases outside the gene matches. In DNA form, the CDR3 reads TGCGCCAGCAGTCCTAGCGGGGGGTATGAGCAGTTCTTC. It encodes CASSPSGGYEQFF.

Points on this clone: This CDR3 is also generated by other DNA sequences in the sample. The chain carries TRBV18 and TRBJ2-5; perhaps TRBD1 as D (5 bases). The CDR3 runs to 14 residues. V was shortened by 3 bases and J by 0 bases, with 8 bases between the two germline ends. The germline V gene encodes CDR1 KGHSH and CDR2 LQKENI. CDR3 sequence: CASSPSTDQETQYF. DNA for the CDR3: TGTGCCAGCTCACCCTCGACAGACCAAGAGACCCAGTACTTC. The variable domain in full, with the rest retrieved from reference TRBV18 and TRBJ2-5, is NAGVMQNPRHLVRRRGQEARLRCSPMKGHSHVYWYRQLPEEGLKFMVYLQKENIIDESGMPKERFSAEFPKEGPSILRIQQVVRGDSAAYFCASSPSTDQETQYFGPGTRLLVL.